This T cell receptor beta chain was captured in a study of CD8 T cells in Susac syndrome. General study points: The study recognized that the number of individuals in its TCR sequencing and HLA analysis was relatively small.

The V end lost 5 bases, the J end lost 2 bases, and 18 bases lay between the germline ends. This CDR3 comprises 15 residues. Germline CDR1 is SQVTM and CDR2 is ANQGSEA. With random hexamers, reverse transcription was performed on roughly 0.5 to 1 ug of RNA. The TCR beta CDR3 was amplified by immunoSEQ multiplex PCR across 54 Vbeta, 13 Jbeta. TCRdb recomputed calls from the immunoSEQ multiplex PCR reads with MiXCR, one row per CDR3 protein. The sample records 150,000 to 200,000 distinct CDR3 sequences, 90% to 95% being singletons. In the case of this clonotype: Antigen unknown.

TEMRA cells were FACS-enriched, with CD8+ and CD4+ T cells isolated negatively. The sequence derives from a human donor with multiple sclerosis. J is TRBJ1-2 and V is TRBV29-1; TRBD1 is a possible D gene (5 bases). Sequencing used CD8+ T cells from PBMCs. The CDR3 DNA reads as TGCAGCGTTAACGAGGGGCCCATTGGGAACTATGGCTACACCTTC. As protein: CSVNEGPIGNYGYTF.